The source of this T cell receptor beta chain is a study of cytomegalovirus exposure and HLA in healthy donors. General study results and limits: In a later analysis, donors in an Asian-associated ancestry cluster reportedly had fewer N-insertions in productive TCRs than the cohort mean. Many donors carried some public TCRs, although rarity characterized most TCR sequences. The classifier reportedly diagnosed cytomegalovirus status with high specificity and sensitivity. Analysis performed later showed TCR beta chains linked to HLA being more clonally expanded than equally common others.

As to this clone: The antigen is undetermined.

The CDR3 runs to 15 residues. The V segment lost 1 base and the J segment 4 bases; nucleotides outside the gene matches: 4. The germline CDR1 and CDR2 sequences are SEHNR and FQNEAQ (reference sequence). PCR primers comprised 60 Vbeta and 13 Jbeta primers. The method was immunoSEQ multiplex PCR; TCRdb's version includes in-frame clones alone and lacks a portion of them. The data show more than 90,000 clones, approximately 81% seen once. The rearrangement uses TRBV7-9 and TRBJ2-3; 8 nucleotides line up with TRBD2. The receptor comes from a woman in her 40s in good health and CMV-seronegative. The sequenced sample consisted of PBMCs. CDR3 sequence: CASSLVSGSADTQYF. The CDR3 region has the DNA TGTGCCAGCAGCTTAGTAAGCGGGAGTGCAGATACGCAGTATTTT.